This T cell receptor (beta chain) emerged from a study of blood T cell repertoires in COVID-19. Study details: The origin of the acute and convalescent COVID-19 samples was the United States, Italy and Spain. T cells, B-cell-depleted T cells, or PBMCs provided the cDNA or gDNA that served as material.

Sequencing used immunoSEQ multiplex PCR; TCRdb keeps in-frame clones, though not all of them. The sample includes a few hundred thousand clones, more than 85% of them seen just once. All enrollees were roughly 18 to 90 years old and from around 25 US areas. In Cohort 3, a recovered donor had either two negative PCRs, clearance, or symptom resolution. This CDR3 region has 16 residues. V shed 1 base and J 2 bases; nucleotides not matched to a gene: 8. CDR1 LGHNA and CDR2 YNFKEQ come from the germline V gene. Input material: PBMCs or T cells enriched from blood (not recorded which). The source is a woman aged 25-40 years who had recovered from COVID-19. The chain combines TRBV4-2 with TRBJ2-7; the match to TRBD2 covers 7 bases. CDR3 nucleotide sequence: TGTGCCAGCAGCCAAGCAAGATCCGGGACTACCTACGAGCAGTACTTC. The encoded protein is CASSQARSGTTYEQYF.